The source of this TCR beta chain is a study of Graves' ophthalmopathy and Graves' hyperthyroidism. Notes on the study in general: Clonotypes were expanded in thyroid at above 0.001 frequency, and most also appeared in blood. Forecasting of ophthalmopathy progression by the model achieved approximately 70% sensitivity and roughly 72% specificity.

This clonotype came up a few times. As yet, its antigen is unknown. Amplification of the TCR beta CDR3 regions used RNA transcripts (as template). The authors performed first-round RT-PCR with HTBI primers and then a second-round multiplex PCR. TCRdb re-derived calls from the multiplex PCR reads in MiXCR, one entry per CDR3 protein. The sample yields 450,000 to 600,000 distinct CDR3 sequences, under 45% seen once. Germline loops: CDR1 GTSNPN, CDR2 SVGIG (reference sequence). The J segment lost 7 bases and the V segment lost 0 bases, leaving 2 bases of the junction unmatched. This CDR3 has 13 amino acids.

The specimen was peripheral blood or thyroid tissue (not recorded which). The clonotype was recovered from an adult man with Graves' hyperthyroidism. V usage is TRBV30 and J usage is TRBJ1-2; 10 bases line up with TRBD1. This CDR3 is CAWSVRDRGGYTF. The CDR3 nucleotides read TGTGCCTGGAGTGTCCGGGACAGGGGTGGCTACACCTTC.